This TCR beta chain came from a study of Ad26.COV2.S vaccination and SARS-CoV-2 variants. Study overall: Doses of Ad26.COV2.S were injected into muscle once or twice, 56 days apart.

Treatment in this sample: some 20 received Ad26.COV2.S at low or high dose, single or two shots; several received placebo; per-sample allocation not given. Collection of samples fell on day 63 after the first vaccine or placebo injection. This CDR3 is 14 amino acids long. Trimming stripped 6 bases from V and 2 bases from J, with 14 bases between. Germline loops: CDR1 MDHEN, CDR2 SYDVKM. Libraries were prepared by immunoSEQ multiplex PCR; TCRdb keeps only in-frame clonotypes and omits some of them. The sample carries hundreds of thousands of clones, around 89% recorded once. This TCR came from a person aged 18-65 years who received the Ad26.COV2.S COVID-19 vaccine or a placebo. The chain links TRBV28 to TRBJ2-7; D gene ambiguous. The specimen was peripheral blood, collected in a trial of Ad26.COV2.S vaccine versus placebo. CDR3 DNA sequence: TGTGCCAGCAGCATCCCTGTCGGCACCTACGAGCAGTACTTC. Residues: CASSIPVGTYEQYF.